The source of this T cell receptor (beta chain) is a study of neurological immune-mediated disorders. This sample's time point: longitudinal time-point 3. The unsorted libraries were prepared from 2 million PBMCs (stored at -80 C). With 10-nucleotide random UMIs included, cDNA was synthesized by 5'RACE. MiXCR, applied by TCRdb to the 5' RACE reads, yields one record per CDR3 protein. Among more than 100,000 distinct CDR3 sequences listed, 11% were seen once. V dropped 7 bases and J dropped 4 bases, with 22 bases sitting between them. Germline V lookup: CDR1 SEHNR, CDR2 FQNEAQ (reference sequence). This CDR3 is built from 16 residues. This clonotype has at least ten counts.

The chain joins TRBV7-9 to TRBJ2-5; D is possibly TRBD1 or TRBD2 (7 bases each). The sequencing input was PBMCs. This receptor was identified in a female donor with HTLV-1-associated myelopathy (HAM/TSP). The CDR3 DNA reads TGTGCCAGCATCCCCAACAGGGAGGGGGCGGGAGAGACCCAGTACTTC. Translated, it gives CASIPNREGAGETQYF.